Listed here are 3 T cell receptor beta chains from one sample, sequenced in a study of beta chain features in type 1 diabetes. Study-level results: Type 1 diabetes patients showed a moderate but significant shortening of TCRB CDR3s in all four CD4+ subsets.

No antigens are known for them. All of the isolated RNA was reverse transcribed, so expressed TCRB transcripts were sequenced. Here immunoSEQ multiplex PCR was the method, and the copy in TCRdb shows in-frame clones only, minus some. The repertoire holds about 740,000 clones, with over 10% as singletons. The sequencing sample was made of naive CD4+ T cells from blood. Every receptor here comes from a man between 18 and 35 years old with type 1 diabetes.

This clone was counted only a few times. The chain is built from TRBV7-2 and TRBJ1-2, with D maybe TRBD1 (5 bases). From germline, CDR1 is SGHTA and CDR2 FQGNSA. The CDR3 is 14 amino acids. The ends were cut back, 1 base at V and 4 bases at J, with 10 bases in the middle. The CDR3 loop is CASSLVQGTYGYTF. CDR3 nucleotides: TGTGCCAGCAGCTTAGTTCAGGGCACCTATGGCTACACCTTC.

The sample holds a few counts of this clone. The V and J genes are TRBV5-4 and TRBJ2-5; D not certain. Trimming took off 4 bases at V and 5 bases at J, with 15 bases between the two ends. CDR1 is SGHNT and CDR2 is YYREEE in the germline V gene (reference sequence). The CDR3 runs 14 residues. The CDR3 spells CASSLGKETETQYF. The CDR3 DNA reads as TGTGCCAGCAGCCTCGGAAAGGAAACGGAGACCCAGTACTTC.

This chain links TRBV28 with TRBJ2-7; D is unclear. With 4 bases removed from V and 2 bases from J, the gap between germline ends came to 12 bases. Germline V gene sequence: CDR1 MDHEN, CDR2 SYDVKM. The CDR3 sequence is 14 residues long. The CDR3 is CASSSSGSTYEQYF. The CDR3 DNA follows: TGTGCCAGCAGTTCCTCAGGTTCCACCTACGAGCAGTACTTC.